These T cell receptor beta chains were read from a single sample in a study of Ad26.COV2.S vaccination and SARS-CoV-2 variants. Assay used: immunoSEQ multiplex PCR; TCRdb lists only in-frame clones, some missing. Here the sample spans about 420,000 clones, approximately 90% being singletons. The sequencing used peripheral blood, collected in a trial of Ad26.COV2.S vaccine versus placebo. These receptors originate from a person aged 18-60 years who received the Ad26.COV2.S COVID-19 vaccine or a placebo. Each CDR3 is given with its conserved first and last residue. A D gene is named only where the DNA matches it firmly. Size values are once, few and many counts, or a class for expanded clones, and some rows have none.

CDR3 protein: CASRNGRWYLDQPQHF; CDR3 DNA: TGTGCCAGCAGGAATGGGCGGTGGTACCTCGATCAGCCCCAGCATTTT; clone size: NA; J gene: TRBJ1-5; D gene: NA; V gene: TRBV7-3
CDR3 protein: CASSPPWAGLETQYF; CDR3 DNA: TGTGCCAGCAGCCCCCCCTGGGCCGGGTTGGAGACCCAGTACTTC; clone size: NA; J gene: TRBJ2-5; D gene: NA; V gene: TRBV11-2
CDR3 protein: CASSLLGDTTLRGANVLTF; CDR3 DNA: TGTGCCAGCAGCCTATTAGGCGACACTACGCTGAGGGGGGCCAACGTCCTGACTTTC; clone size: NA; J gene: TRBJ2-6; D gene: NA; V gene: TRBV5-6
CDR3 protein: CASSLLLGLAGNEQFF; CDR3 DNA: TGTGCCAGCAGCCTACTTTTGGGACTAGCGGGGAATGAGCAGTTCTTC; clone size: few; J gene: TRBJ2-1; D gene: TRBD2; V gene: TRBV6-4
CDR3 protein: CASSDSGGHSPLHF; CDR3 DNA: TGTGCCAGCAGTGATTCGGGAGGGCATTCACCCCTCCACTTT; clone size: once; J gene: TRBJ1-6; D gene: NA; V gene: TRBV25-1
CDR3 protein: CASSPTIAYEQYF; CDR3 DNA: TGTGCCAGCAGCCCCACCATCGCCTACGAGCAGTACTTC; clone size: many; J gene: TRBJ2-7; D gene: NA; V gene: TRBV9
CDR3 protein: CASSYSGDRGHDNQPQHF; CDR3 DNA: TGTGCCAGCAGTTACTCCGGGGACAGGGGGCACGACAATCAGCCCCAGCATTTT; clone size: NA; J gene: TRBJ1-5; D gene: TRBD1; V gene: TRBV6-2/TRBV6-3
CDR3 protein: CASSVGAKPATDTQYF; CDR3 DNA: TGTGCCAGCAGCGTAGGGGCCAAGCCGGCCACAGATACGCAGTATTTT; clone size: NA; J gene: TRBJ2-3; D gene: NA; V gene: TRBV9
CDR3 protein: CARQYGETQYF; CDR3 DNA: TGTGCCAGGCAGTATGGTGAGACCCAGTACTTC; clone size: NA; J gene: TRBJ2-5; D gene: NA; V gene: TRBV2
CDR3 protein: CARSQGPNEKLFF; CDR3 DNA: TGCGCCAGATCACAGGGGCCTAATGAAAAACTGTTTTTT; clone size: NA; J gene: TRBJ1-4; D gene: TRBD1; V gene: TRBV10-2
CDR3 protein: CASSIVGANTGELFF; CDR3 DNA: TGTGCCAGTAGTATCGTAGGCGCGAACACCGGGGAGCTGTTTTTT; clone size: NA; J gene: TRBJ2-2; D gene: NA; V gene: TRBV19
CDR3 protein: CASSAAGDPETQYF; CDR3 DNA: TGTGCCAGCAGTGCGGCCGGGGACCCGGAGACCCAGTACTTC; clone size: NA; J gene: TRBJ2-5; D gene: NA; V gene: TRBV28
CDR3 protein: CASSAQGGGQPQHF; CDR3 DNA: TGTGCCAGTAGTGCTCAGGGGGGCGGTCAGCCCCAGCATTTT; clone size: once; J gene: TRBJ1-5; D gene: TRBD1; V gene: TRBV19
CDR3 protein: CASSVGGGGQPQHF; CDR3 DNA: TGTGCCAGCAGCGTGGGTGGCGGCGGTCAGCCCCAGCATTTT; clone size: few; J gene: TRBJ1-5; D gene: NA; V gene: TRBV5-5
CDR3 protein: CASSLQRGAPDTQYF; CDR3 DNA: TGTGCCAGCAGCTTACAGCGGGGGGCCCCAGATACGCAGTATTTT; clone size: NA; J gene: TRBJ2-3; D gene: TRBD2; V gene: TRBV7-2
CDR3 protein: CASSSDRPNQPQHF; CDR3 DNA: TGTGCCAGCAGCTCGGACAGGCCAAATCAGCCCCAGCATTTT; clone size: NA; J gene: TRBJ1-5; D gene: TRBD1; V gene: TRBV7-2
CDR3 protein: CASSGTSVSYEQYF; CDR3 DNA: TGTGCCAGCAGCGGGACTAGCGTCTCCTACGAGCAGTACTTC; clone size: NA; J gene: TRBJ2-7; D gene: TRBD2; V gene: TRBV9
CDR3 protein: CATSRDQGPQETQYF; CDR3 DNA: TGTGCCACCAGCAGAGACCAGGGACCACAAGAGACCCAGTACTTC; clone size: NA; J gene: TRBJ2-5; D gene: NA; V gene: TRBV15
CDR3 protein: CATSDFRRSSTDTQYF; CDR3 DNA: TGTGCCACCAGTGATTTCCGGAGGTCTAGCACAGATACGCAGTATTTT; clone size: NA; J gene: TRBJ2-3; D gene: NA; V gene: TRBV24-1
CDR3 protein: CASSYGTVDTYEQYF; CDR3 DNA: TGCGCCAGCAGCTACGGGACAGTTGACACCTACGAGCAGTACTTC; clone size: once; J gene: TRBJ2-7; D gene: TRBD1; V gene: TRBV5-1
CDR3 protein: CAIQGGTGELFF; CDR3 DNA: TGTGCCATCCAGGGGGGCACCGGGGAGCTGTTTTTT; clone size: NA; J gene: TRBJ2-2; D gene: NA; V gene: TRBV10-3
CDR3 protein: CASSSGLAGIASYNEQFF; CDR3 DNA: TGTGCCAGCAGCTCGGGACTAGCGGGGATCGCCTCCTACAATGAGCAGTTCTTC; clone size: few; J gene: TRBJ2-1; D gene: TRBD2; V gene: TRBV27
CDR3 protein: CASSPSGLGSSYNEQFF; CDR3 DNA: TGTGCCAGCAGCCCCTCGGGACTAGGTAGCTCCTACAATGAGCAGTTCTTC; clone size: NA; J gene: TRBJ2-1; D gene: TRBD2; V gene: TRBV9
CDR3 protein: CAWSRGADTIYF; CDR3 DNA: TGTGCCTGGAGTAGAGGGGCAGACACCATATATTTT; clone size: NA; J gene: TRBJ1-3; D gene: NA; V gene: TRBV30
CDR3 protein: CASSTTGTGANVLTF; CDR3 DNA: TGCGCCAGCAGCACTACAGGGACTGGGGCCAACGTCCTGACTTTC; clone size: NA; J gene: TRBJ2-6; D gene: NA; V gene: TRBV5-1
CDR3 protein: CASSPRGKLGSGGAGTLYEQYF; CDR3 DNA: TGTGCCAGCAGCCCACGTGGGAAGTTGGGTAGCGGGGGGGCCGGTACTTTGTACGAGCAGTACTTC; clone size: few; J gene: TRBJ2-7; D gene: TRBD2; V gene: TRBV7-3
CDR3 protein: CASSGGQGVEVFF; CDR3 DNA: TGTGCCAGCAGCGGTGGACAGGGGGTGGAAGTGTTTTTT; clone size: NA; J gene: TRBJ2-2; D gene: TRBD1; V gene: TRBV9
CDR3 protein: CASSPLRGDTEAFF; CDR3 DNA: TGTGCCAGCAGCCCGTTGAGGGGGGACACTGAAGCTTTCTTT; clone size: NA; J gene: TRBJ1-1; D gene: NA; V gene: TRBV7-9
CDR3 protein: CSASQGTGNTIYF; CDR3 DNA: TGCAGCGCCAGTCAGGGAACTGGAAACACCATATATTTT; clone size: NA; J gene: TRBJ1-3; D gene: NA; V gene: TRBV29-1
CDR3 protein: CSVEVRLNTEAFF; CDR3 DNA: TGCAGCGTTGAAGTAAGGTTGAACACTGAAGCTTTCTTT; clone size: NA; J gene: TRBJ1-1; D gene: NA; V gene: TRBV29-1
CDR3 protein: CASSLLRTGNEKLFF; CDR3 DNA: TGTGCCAGCAGCTTACTTCGGACAGGGAATGAAAAACTGTTTTTT; clone size: NA; J gene: TRBJ1-4; D gene: TRBD1; V gene: TRBV7-2
CDR3 protein: CASTRAGDSGNTIYF; CDR3 DNA: TGCGCCAGCACCCGCGCCGGTGATTCTGGAAACACCATATATTTT; clone size: NA; J gene: TRBJ1-3; D gene: NA; V gene: TRBV5-1
CDR3 protein: CASSYPDSTYYEQYF; CDR3 DNA: TGTGCCAGCAGTTACCCTGACAGCACCTACTACGAGCAGTACTTC; clone size: few; J gene: TRBJ2-7; D gene: NA; V gene: TRBV6-2/TRBV6-3
CDR3 protein: CASGANYGYTF; CDR3 DNA: TGTGCCAGCGGGGCAAACTATGGCTACACCTTC; clone size: NA; J gene: TRBJ1-2; D gene: NA; V gene: TRBV12-3/TRBV12-4
CDR3 protein: CASSLAISGGSKETQYF; CDR3 DNA: TGCGCCAGCAGCTTGGCGATTAGCGGGGGGAGCAAAGAGACCCAGTACTTC; clone size: NA; J gene: TRBJ2-5; D gene: TRBD2; V gene: TRBV5-1
CDR3 protein: CASRTGTTGELFF; CDR3 DNA: TGTGCCAGCAGAACGGGGACCACCGGGGAGCTGTTTTTT; clone size: few; J gene: TRBJ2-2; D gene: NA; V gene: TRBV6-6
CDR3 protein: CASSLEAGPSSGNTIYF; CDR3 DNA: TGCGCCAGCAGCTTGGAGGCAGGACCCTCCTCTGGAAACACCATATATTTT; clone size: NA; J gene: TRBJ1-3; D gene: NA; V gene: TRBV5-1
CDR3 protein: CASSLRESGGYTF; CDR3 DNA: TGTGCCAGCAGTCTTAGGGAGTCGGGGGGCTACACCTTC; clone size: NA; J gene: TRBJ1-2; D gene: NA; V gene: TRBV28
CDR3 protein: CASRPTWQGVETQYF; CDR3 DNA: TGTGCCAGCAGGCCCACGTGGCAGGGTGTGGAGACCCAGTACTTC; clone size: NA; J gene: TRBJ2-5; D gene: NA; V gene: TRBV6-5
CDR3 protein: CASSPKGYSTYEQYF; CDR3 DNA: TGTGCCAGTAGCCCAAAAGGGTACAGCACCTACGAGCAGTACTTC; clone size: NA; J gene: TRBJ2-7; D gene: NA; V gene: TRBV19
CDR3 protein: CASSLYGARGGGPDTQYF; CDR3 DNA: TGTGCCAGCAGTTTATACGGCGCACGGGGGGGAGGACCCGATACGCAGTATTTT; clone size: NA; J gene: TRBJ2-3; D gene: TRBD2; V gene: TRBV28
CDR3 protein: CASSLGGVPEQYF; CDR3 DNA: TGTGCCAGCAGCTTGGGTGGGGTTCCCGAGCAGTACTTC; clone size: NA; J gene: TRBJ2-7; D gene: NA; V gene: TRBV5-4
CDR3 protein: CASSSISGQSNYGYTF; CDR3 DNA: TGTGCCAGCTCATCGATTTCGGGACAGTCCAACTATGGCTACACCTTC; clone size: NA; J gene: TRBJ1-2; D gene: TRBD1; V gene: TRBV18
CDR3 protein: CASSVGGHEQFF; CDR3 DNA: TGTGCCAGCAGCGTAGGTGGGCATGAGCAGTTCTTC; clone size: NA; J gene: TRBJ2-1; D gene: NA; V gene: TRBV9
CDR3 protein: CASSSGLGNTEAFF; CDR3 DNA: TGTGCCAGCAGTTCAGGGTTGGGGAACACTGAAGCTTTCTTT; clone size: NA; J gene: TRBJ1-1; D gene: NA; V gene: TRBV27